The rows below give T cell receptor beta chains drawn from one sample of a study of low-dose radiotherapy and immunotherapy resistance in tumors. TCRdb processed the reads anew with MiXCR; each CDR3 protein has one entry. The repertoire holds tens of thousands of distinct CDR3 sequences, with just under 9.5% as singletons. The material was PBMCs, obtained before treatment. These TCRs come from a male donor with prostate cancer. Both conserved end residues are part of each CDR3. Each record gives: J gene, V gene, D gene, clone size, CDR3 length, CDR3 DNA, CDR3 protein. D genes are given only for firm matches. A clone size is listed for some rows: how often the clone was seen (once, few, many), or a class if it is expanded.

>TRBJ2-3|TRBV20-1|TRBD2|many|15
TGCAGTGCCGAACGACTAGCGGGTATCTCAGATACGCAGTATTTT
CSAERLAGISDTQYF
>TRBJ1-1|TRBV13|NA|NA|14
TGTGCCAGCAGCTTAGGTTCGGTGGGCACTGAAGCTTTCTTT
CASSLGSVGTEAFF
>TRBJ2-7|TRBV30|NA|NA|11
TGTGCCTGGAGCCCCTCGTACGAGCAGTACTTC
CAWSPSYEQYF
>TRBJ1-2|TRBV6-5|TRBD1|many|15
TGTGCCAGCAGTCCCTACGGACAGACAGGGAGCGGCTACACCTTC
CASSPYGQTGSGYTF
>TRBJ2-5|TRBV29-1|TRBD1|many|11
TGCAGCGGGGACAGAGAGAAGACCCAGTACTTC
CSGDREKTQYF
>TRBJ2-2|TRBV5-8|NA|many|16
TGTGCCAGCAGCTTGGGGCCCGTGCTGAGTCTCGGGGAGCTGTTTTTT
CASSLGPVLSLGELFF
>TRBJ1-5|TRBV6-5|NA|many|14
TGTGCCAGCAGCTGGACGGGGGTGGATCAGCCCCAGCATTTT
CASSWTGVDQPQHF
>TRBJ2-7|TRBV5-1|NA|many|11
TGCGCCAGCAGCATACAGGGTGAGCAGTACTTC
CASSIQGEQYF
>TRBJ2-1|TRBV6-2/TRBV6-3|TRBD2|many|15
TGTGCCAGCAGCTCCGGGACTAGTTGGGTCGATGAGCAGTTCTTC
CASSSGTSWVDEQFF
>TRBJ2-1|TRBV28|TRBD1|many|13
TGTGCCAGCAAGCTGACAGGGCGTAATGAGCAGTTCTTC
CASKLTGRNEQFF